The present entry profiles one T cell receptor beta chain with its context. What it binds is not known. This entry belongs to a study of OX40 agonist ivuxolimab in advanced cancers. Study background: Patients in the trial were receiving intravenous ivuxolimab every 2 weeks, at doses of 0.01 to 10 mg/kg. Study-wide results and limits: Mean expanded clone counts were higher in CD8+ than CD4+ T cells.

CDR1 and CDR2 (germline): MNHEY, SVGAGI. The CDR3 totals 16 residues. Trimming left V 0 bases short and J 4 bases short, with 15 bases between. The protocol was immunoSEQ multiplex PCR, while the TCRdb copy is restricted to in-frame clones and leaves out a portion. The repertoire has over 90,000 clones, just over 85% of them found once; the top ten carry less than 2%. V gene TRBV6-5 combines with J gene TRBJ1-2; a possible D gene is TRBD1 (5 bases). This TCR came from an adult with an advanced solid tumor such as melanoma, head and neck, liver or kidney cancer. The starting material was CD4+ or CD8+ T cells sorted from blood, obtained in a trial of the OX40 agonist ivuxolimab. In DNA form, the CDR3 reads TGTGCCAGCAGTTACTCGGGGCAGGGTGGGTTCTATGGCTACACCTTC. Translated, it gives CASSYSGQGGFYGYTF.